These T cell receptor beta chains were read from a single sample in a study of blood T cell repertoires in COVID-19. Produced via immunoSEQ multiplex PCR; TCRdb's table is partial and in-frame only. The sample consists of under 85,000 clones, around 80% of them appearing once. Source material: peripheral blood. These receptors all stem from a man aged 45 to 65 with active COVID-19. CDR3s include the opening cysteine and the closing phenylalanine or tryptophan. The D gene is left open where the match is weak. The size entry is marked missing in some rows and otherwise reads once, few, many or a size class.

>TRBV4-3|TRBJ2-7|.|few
CASSQDLELGSSYEQYF
TGCGCCAGCAGCCAAGATCTGGAACTGGGGAGCTCCTACGAGCAGTACTTC
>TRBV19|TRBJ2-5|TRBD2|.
CASSILLAGGQETQYF
TGTGCCAGTAGTATTCTTTTAGCGGGGGGACAAGAGACCCAGTACTTC
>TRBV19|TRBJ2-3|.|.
CASSIPGITDTQYF
TGTGCCAGTAGTATACCCGGGATAACAGATACGCAGTATTTT
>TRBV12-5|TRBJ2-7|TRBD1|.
CASGPGQGYEQYF
TGTGCTAGTGGGCCGGGACAGGGCTACGAGCAGTACTTC
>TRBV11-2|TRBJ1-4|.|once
CASSFQTNVNEKLFF
TGTGCCAGCAGCTTTCAGACAAATGTAAATGAAAAACTGTTTTTT
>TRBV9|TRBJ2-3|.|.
CASSPQGAQETDTQYF
TGTGCCAGCAGCCCCCAGGGCGCTCAGGAGACAGATACGCAGTATTTT
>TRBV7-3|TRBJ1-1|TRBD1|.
CASSEDRVSTEAFF
TGTGCCAGCAGTGAAGACAGGGTTAGCACTGAAGCTTTCTTT
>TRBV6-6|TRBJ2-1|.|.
CASSLRDSRDEQFF
TGTGCCAGCAGCCTCCGGGACTCCCGGGATGAGCAGTTCTTC
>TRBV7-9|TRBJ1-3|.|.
CASSLGADSSGNTIYF
TGTGCCAGCAGCTTAGGGGCCGACAGCTCTGGAAACACCATATATTTT
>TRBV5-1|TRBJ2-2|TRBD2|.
CASSFTSGSTGELFF
TGCGCCAGCAGCTTTACTAGCGGGAGCACCGGGGAGCTGTTTTTT
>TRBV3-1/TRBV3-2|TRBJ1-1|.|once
CASSQVGTEGGRAFF
TGTGCCAGCAGCCAAGTTGGGACGGAGGGAGGTAGGGCTTTCTTT
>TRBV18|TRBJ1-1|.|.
CASSLLREGAEAFF
TGTGCCAGCTCACTCCTCAGGGAAGGCGCTGAAGCTTTCTTT
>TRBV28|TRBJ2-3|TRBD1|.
CASIFSGTGGTDTQYF
TGTGCCAGCATCTTCAGCGGGACAGGGGGCACAGATACGCAGTATTTT
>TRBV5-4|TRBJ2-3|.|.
CASSLSVGVEADTQYF
TGTGCCAGCAGCTTGTCTGTGGGAGTTGAGGCAGATACGCAGTATTTT
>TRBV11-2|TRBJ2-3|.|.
CASSRDSTSRDTQYF
TGTGCCAGCAGCAGGGACAGCACTAGCCGAGATACGCAGTATTTT
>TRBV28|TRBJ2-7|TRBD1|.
CASSLAAGGSYEQYF
TGTGCCAGCAGTTTAGCGGCAGGGGGCTCCTACGAGCAGTACTTC
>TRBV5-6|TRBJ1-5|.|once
CASSLTGRRQPQHF
TGTGCCAGCAGCTTGACAGGGCGGAGACAGCCCCAGCATTTT
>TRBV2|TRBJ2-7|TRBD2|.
CASSGLAGGYEQYF
TGTGCCAGCAGTGGACTAGCGGGGGGATACGAGCAGTACTTC
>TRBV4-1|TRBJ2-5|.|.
CASSQDVGAGGETQYF
TGCGCCAGCAGCCAAGATGTTGGAGCTGGCGGGGAGACCCAGTACTTC
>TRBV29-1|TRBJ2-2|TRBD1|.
CSVPGQGNTGELFF
TGCAGCGTGCCTGGACAGGGGAACACCGGGGAGCTGTTTTTT
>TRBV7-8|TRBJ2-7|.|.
CASSLQGGEQYF
TGTGCCAGCAGCTTACAGGGTGGCGAGCAGTACTTC
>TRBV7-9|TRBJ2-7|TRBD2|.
CASSGRGRSVFSYEQYF
TGTGCCAGCAGCGGGAGGGGAAGGAGCGTGTTCTCCTACGAGCAGTACTTC
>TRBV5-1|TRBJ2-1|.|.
CASSFWLTAYNEQFF
TGCGCCAGCAGCTTCTGGCTGACAGCATACAATGAGCAGTTCTTC
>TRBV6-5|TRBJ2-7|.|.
CAVTGDGYEQYF
TGTGCCGTGACGGGAGATGGCTACGAGCAGTACTTC
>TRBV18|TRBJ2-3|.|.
CASSQHRDPGEAQYF
TGTGCCAGCTCACAACACAGGGACCCCGGAGAGGCGCAGTATTTT
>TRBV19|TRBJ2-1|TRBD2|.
CASSIVAGLEEFF
TGTGCCAGTAGTATTGTAGCGGGACTGGAGGAGTTCTTC
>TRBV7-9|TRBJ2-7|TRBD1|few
CASSLRDRYEQYF
TGTGCCAGCAGCCTACGGGACAGATACGAGCAGTACTTC
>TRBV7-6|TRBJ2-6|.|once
CASSLSLRGRAAGANVLTF
TGTGCCAGCAGCTTAAGTCTTAGGGGCAGGGCCGCTGGGGCCAACGTCCTGACTTTC
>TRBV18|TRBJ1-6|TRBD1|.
CASSPQAGGKNSPLHF
TGTGCCAGCTCACCACAGGCAGGGGGAAAGAATTCACCCCTCCACTTT
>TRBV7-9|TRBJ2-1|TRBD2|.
CASLGGGNEQFF
TGTGCCAGCCTGGGGGGGGGCAATGAGCAGTTCTTC
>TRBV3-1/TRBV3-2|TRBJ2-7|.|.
CASSRGLSYEQYF
TGTGCCAGCAGCCGAGGACTGTCCTACGAGCAGTACTTC
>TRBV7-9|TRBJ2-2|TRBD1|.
CASSSGTGFYTGELFF
TGTGCCAGCAGTTCCGGGACAGGGTTCTACACCGGGGAGCTGTTTTTT
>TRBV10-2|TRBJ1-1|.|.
CASSRAGANTEAFF
TGCGCCAGCAGCCGGGCGGGGGCGAACACTGAAGCTTTCTTT
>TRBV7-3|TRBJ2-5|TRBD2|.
CASSLTMTSGYQETQYF
TGTGCCAGCAGCTTAACCATGACTAGCGGGTACCAAGAGACCCAGTACTTC
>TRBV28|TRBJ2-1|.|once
CASTGGRAYNEQFF
TGTGCCAGCACGGGGGGCAGGGCCTACAATGAGCAGTTCTTC
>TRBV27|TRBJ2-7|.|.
CASSLSQAYEQYF
TGTGCCAGCAGTTTATCGCAGGCTTACGAGCAGTACTTC
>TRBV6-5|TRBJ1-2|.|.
CASRGTYGYTF
TGTGCCAGCAGGGGGACTTACGGCTACACCTTC
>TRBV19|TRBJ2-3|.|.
CASSTGDILITDTQYF
TGTGCCAGTAGTACTGGGGACATCTTGATCACAGATACGCAGTATTTT
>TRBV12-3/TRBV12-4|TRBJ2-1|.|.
CAGGEAGINEQFF
TGTGCCGGGGGTGAGGCGGGAATAAATGAGCAGTTCTTC
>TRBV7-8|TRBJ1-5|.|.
CASSMDSNNQPQHF
TGTGCCAGCAGCATGGACAGTAACAATCAGCCCCAGCATTTT
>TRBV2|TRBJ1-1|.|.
CASSRTANTEAFF
TGTGCCAGCAGTAGGACAGCGAACACTGAAGCTTTCTTT
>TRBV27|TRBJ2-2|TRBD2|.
CASSVYGTSEVATGELFF
TGTGCCAGCAGTGTTTACGGGACTAGCGAAGTGGCCACCGGGGAGCTGTTTTTT
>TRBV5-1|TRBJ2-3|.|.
CASSLRGQTRDTQYF
TGCGCCAGCAGCTTGAGGGGCCAGACTAGGGATACGCAGTATTTT